Below, one TCR beta chain is given with its context. The data were obtained in a study of blood T cell repertoires in COVID-19. Study as a whole: COVID-19 samples collected from the United States, Italy and Spain covered acute and convalescent phases. From T cells, B-cell-depleted T cells, or PBMCs came the material, which was cDNA or gDNA.

The CDR3 has 15 residues. The germline CDR1 and CDR2 sequences are SGHTA and FQGNSA. The germline V and J ends were trimmed by 3 bases and 7 bases, with 16 bases remaining between them. Sequencing used immunoSEQ multiplex PCR; TCRdb keeps in-frame clones, though not all of them. The data contain more than 15,000 clones, 85% to 90% of them singletons. Followed over time, Seattle patients had been enrolled while infection was active. The sample comprised peripheral blood. The V and J genes are TRBV7-2 and TRBJ2-1; weak D call: TRBD2 (6 bases). The TCR comes from a woman aged 80 or over with COVID-19, enrolled during active disease. CDR3 sequence (DNA): TGTGCCAGCAGCTTGGTCGGGGGAACGGGGAATGAGCAGTTCTTC. Encoded protein: CASSLVGGTGNEQFF.